This passage covers 23 T cell receptor beta chains from one sample sequenced in a study of blood T cell repertoires in COVID-19. The table came from immunoSEQ multiplex PCR; TCRdb's copy has only in-frame clones and leaves some out. Among about 320,000 clones listed, 90% were seen once. Sequenced input: PBMCs or T cells enriched from blood (not recorded which). The receptors originated from a woman younger than 45 who had been exposed to COVID-19.

The chain links TRBV2 to TRBJ1-2, with 9 bases aligning to TRBD1. J was trimmed by 4 bases and V by 6 bases; bases with no gene match: 9. Germline V gives CDR1 SNHLY, CDR2 FYNNEI. The CDR3 consists of 15 residues. Here the CDR3 reads CASRAGTGKGYGYTF. CDR3 DNA sequence: TGTGCCAGCAGGGCCGGGACAGGGAAAGGCTATGGCTACACCTTC.

The chain links TRBV6-5 to TRBJ2-5, with a tentative D call TRBD2 (5 bases). The V gene's germline CDR1 is MNHEY and CDR2 SVGAGI. The V and J ends lost 7 bases and 1 base respectively, with 16 bases between them. The CDR3 totals 15 residues. CDR3 in amino acids: CASTQERAAQETQYF. In DNA, the CDR3 is TGTGCCAGCACTCAAGAGAGGGCAGCCCAAGAGACCCAGTACTTC.

V usage is TRBV30 and J usage is TRBJ2-6; D remains unclear. CDR1 and CDR2 (germline): GTSNPN, SVGIG (reference sequence). The CDR3 is 15 amino acids. The ends were cut back, 2 bases at V and 0 bases at J, with 8 bases in the middle. The CDR3 coding sequence is TGTGCCTGGAGTCTCCTATTCTCTGGGGCCAACGTCCTGACTTTC. This encodes CAWSLLFSGANVLTF.

The CDR3 sequence: CASSQDLSVLSGNTIYF. The DNA of the CDR3 is TGTGCCAGCAGCCAAGATCTTAGCGTTCTCTCTGGAAACACCATATATTTT. This sequence joins TRBV3-1 (or the pseudogene TRBV3-2) and TRBJ1-3, with no clear D. Germline CDR1 and CDR2: LGHDT and YNNKEL (reference sequence). The CDR3 totals 17 residues. V was trimmed by 0 bases and J by 0 bases, leaving 12 bases between them.

V usage is TRBV2 and J usage is TRBJ1-5; D gene uncertain. Trimming removed 0 bases at V and 6 bases at J, with 21 bases between. The germline gives CDR1 SNHLY, CDR2 FYNNEI. The CDR3 length is 18 residues. This chain's CDR3 is CASSEALRGSWKPQPQHF. Here the CDR3 DNA reads TGTGCCAGCAGTGAAGCGCTTCGAGGAAGTTGGAAGCCTCAGCCCCAGCATTTT.

The chain has TRBV18 and TRBJ2-1; possibly TRBD1 for D (6 bases). Germline CDR1 KGHSH, CDR2 LQKENI. The CDR3 covers 17 residues. The V end was cut by 2 bases, the J end by 0 bases, with 14 bases between. The CDR3 loop is CASSPRAGAFSYNEQFF. CDR3 sequence (DNA): TGTGCCAGCTCACCAAGGGCAGGGGCCTTCTCCTACAATGAGCAGTTCTTC.

The V and J genes are TRBV11-2 and TRBJ1-5; D unresolved. The CDR3 spans 13 residues. The V gene lost 4 bases and the J gene lost 5 bases, with 9 bases spanning the gap. Germline V lookup: CDR1 SGHAT, CDR2 FQNNGV. The CDR3 is CASSSQQDQPQHF. The CDR3 nucleotides are TGTGCCAGCAGCTCCCAACAAGATCAGCCCCAGCATTTT.

This chain connects TRBV4-3 to TRBJ2-5; D gene uncertain. Trimming took off 5 bases at V and 1 base at J, with 11 bases between the two ends. The V gene's germline CDR1 is LGHNA and CDR2 YSLEER. The CDR3 covers 14 residues. CDR3 in DNA: TGCGCCAGCAGCTTAGGTGGCGGCCAAGAGACCCAGTACTTC. Protein product: CASSLGGGQETQYF.

The J gene is TRBJ2-7, the V gene TRBV7-2; TRBD1 agrees at 9 bases. J gave up 3 bases and V 5 bases, and 5 bases lay outside the gene matches. Germline loops: CDR1 SGHTA, CDR2 FQGNSA. This CDR3 contains 14 residues. The CDR3 DNA reads as TGTGCCAGCAGCCCAGGGACAGGGAACTACGAGCAGTACTTC. Protein sequence: CASSPGTGNYEQYF.

J is TRBJ2-5 and V is TRBV27, with a possible D match to TRBD2 (7 bases). This CDR3 contains 15 residues. Germline V gene sequence: CDR1 MNHEY, CDR2 SMNVEV (reference sequence). Trimming left V 5 bases short and J 4 bases short, with 17 bases between. CDR3 protein: CASSPRWGGGETQYF. In nucleotides, the CDR3 is TGTGCCAGCAGTCCCCGTTGGGGGGGCGGAGAGACCCAGTACTTC.

The chain uses TRBV27 and TRBJ1-2, with D possibly TRBD1 on 6 matching bases. Looked up from germline, CDR1 is MNHEY and CDR2 is SMNVEV (reference sequence). The CDR3 has 14 amino acids. V was shortened by 5 bases and J by 1 base, with 11 bases between the two germline ends. The CDR3 spells CASSPQGINYGYTF. CDR3 bases: TGTGCCAGCAGTCCACAGGGAATTAACTATGGCTACACCTTC.

The V and J genes are TRBV27 and TRBJ2-5; 7 bases line up with TRBD1. Per germline, CDR1 MNHEY and CDR2 SMNVEV (reference sequence). V trimming: 6 bases; J trimming: 5 bases; junction bases outside the gene matches: 12. The CDR3 is 15 residues long. CDR3 sequence (DNA): TGTGCCAGCAGCCGAGGGGGCACGGGTTGGGAGACCCAGTACTTC. Protein product: CASSRGGTGWETQYF.

V and J are TRBV5-1 and TRBJ1-4; 9 positions agree with TRBD1. The CDR3 loop spans 14 amino acids. CDR1 SGHRS and CDR2 YFSETQ come from the germline V gene. The trim removed 3 bases at V and 8 bases at J, leaving 5 bases unmatched. The DNA of the CDR3 is TGCGCCAGCAGCTACGAGACAGGGGGGGAAAAACTGTTTTTT. Translation gives CASSYETGGEKLFF.

The CDR3 protein is CASTETDRVDTEAFF. In DNA, the CDR3 is TGTGCCAGCACCGAAACGGACAGGGTTGACACTGAAGCTTTCTTT. V is TRBV2 and J is TRBJ1-1, with 8 bases that match TRBD1. Germline V gene data show CDR1 as SNHLY and CDR2 as FYNNEI. With V trimmed by 7 bases and J by 3 bases, 10 bases remained unmatched. This CDR3 has 15 amino acids.

The rearrangement links TRBV4-3 to TRBJ1-4, with 7 bases identical to TRBD1. The V and J ends lost 3 bases and 3 bases, in that order; junction bases with no gene match: 7. Germline V CDR1 and CDR2: LGHNA, YSLEER. This CDR3 is 16 amino acids long. CDR3 sequence: CASSQAYRGANEKLFF. DNA for the CDR3: TGCGCCAGCAGCCAGGCTTACAGGGGTGCTAATGAAAAACTGTTTTTT.

CDR3 DNA sequence: TGTGCCAGCAGCTTAGACTGGGGGGGTCGGACGCAGTATTTT. Encoded protein: CASSLDWGGRTQYF. The chain employs TRBV7-2 and TRBJ2-3; 7 nucleotides line up with TRBD2. This CDR3 is 14 amino acids long. Germline lookup yields CDR1 SGHTA and CDR2 FQGNSA. Trimming took 1 base from V and 9 from J; bases not matched to a gene: 7.

The rearrangement joins TRBV6-2 or TRBV6-3 to TRBJ1-1; TRBD1 agrees at 10 bases. V trimming: 2 bases; J trimming: 10 bases; junction bases outside the gene matches: 4. This CDR3 is 13 amino acids long. Per germline, CDR1 MNHEY and CDR2 SVGEGT. CDR3 amino acids: CASSYRDRGIAFF. Written as DNA, the CDR3 is TGTGCCAGCAGTTACCGGGACAGGGGTATAGCTTTCTTT.

The J gene is TRBJ2-5, the V gene TRBV6-5; 9 bases map to TRBD1. The junction had 5 bases not matched to a gene; V was cut back by 2 bases and J by 4 bases. The CDR3 has 15 amino acids. Germline lookup yields CDR1 MNHEY and CDR2 SVGAGI. The CDR3 loop reads CASSYEYRGRETQYF. Written as DNA, the CDR3 is TGTGCCAGCAGTTACGAGTACAGGGGGCGAGAGACCCAGTACTTC.

This chain joins TRBV9 and TRBJ1-4, with a weak D call TRBD1 (5 bases). Germline CDR1 is SGDLS and CDR2 is YYNGEE. The CDR3 length is 15 residues. The ends were cut back, 4 bases at V and 4 bases at J, with 14 bases in the middle. CDR3 coding DNA: TGTGCCAGCAGCACTCGACAGTTAAATAATGAAAAACTGTTTTTT. As protein: CASSTRQLNNEKLFF.

This chain uses TRBV10-3 with TRBJ2-3; D not resolved. CDR1 ENHRY and CDR2 SYGVKD come from the germline V gene. The CDR3 runs 14 residues. Trimming took off 4 bases at V and 2 bases at J, with 10 bases between the two ends. CDR3 residues: CAISGQEHTDTQYF. CDR3 sequence (DNA): TGTGCCATCAGTGGCCAGGAACACACAGATACGCAGTATTTT.

The rearrangement joins TRBV19 to TRBJ2-7; perhaps TRBD2 as D (6 bases). There are 15 residues in the CDR3. Trimming took off 3 bases at V and 2 bases at J, with 14 bases between the two ends. CDR1 is LNHDA and CDR2 is SQIVND in the germline V gene (reference sequence). The CDR3 DNA reads TGTGCCAGTAGTATTTACGGGGGATTGGCCTACGAGCAGTACTTC. It encodes CASSIYGGLAYEQYF.

The chain joins TRBV7-2 to TRBJ2-1; 7 nucleotides agree with TRBD2. V gave up 5 bases and J gave up 8 bases; unmatched junction bases: 9. Germline CDR1 SGHTA, CDR2 FQGNSA. The CDR3 loop spans 14 amino acids. This CDR3 reads CASSLVGGFDEQFF. The CDR3 nucleotides are TGTGCCAGCAGCCTGGTGGGAGGGTTCGATGAGCAGTTCTTC.

V usage is TRBV2 and J usage is TRBJ1-6, with D possibly matching TRBD1 (5 bases). CDR1 SNHLY and CDR2 FYNNEI come from the germline V gene. V lost 3 bases to trimming and J lost 14 bases, with 17 bases between them. This CDR3 has 14 residues. CDR3 sequence reads: CASSERTPPSSLHF. The CDR3 nucleotides are TGTGCCAGCAGTGAGAGGACACCACCTTCGTCCCTCCACTTT.